This paragraph covers one T cell receptor (beta chain) sequence. The data are from a study of CD8 T cells in Susac syndrome. Random hexamers were used to reverse transcribe an amount of roughly 0.5 to 1 ug RNA. TCRdb re-analysed the immunoSEQ multiplex PCR reads in MiXCR, keeping a single row per CDR3 protein. The data contain 200,000 to 300,000 distinct CDR3 sequences, just over 90% of them seen just once; the ten biggest clones take up 0.065% to 0.08%. CDR3 length: 14 residues. V was trimmed by 6 bases and J by 11 bases, leaving 22 bases between them. The sequence derives from a human donor with multiple sclerosis. V usage is TRBV12-3 or TRBV12-4 and J usage is TRBJ1-1; D not certain. Sequencing used CD4+ T cells from PBMCs. CDR3 residues: CASSSYGVGVDAFF. The CDR3 bases are TGTGCCAGCAGCTCTTACGGGGTAGGAGTGGATGCTTTCTTT.